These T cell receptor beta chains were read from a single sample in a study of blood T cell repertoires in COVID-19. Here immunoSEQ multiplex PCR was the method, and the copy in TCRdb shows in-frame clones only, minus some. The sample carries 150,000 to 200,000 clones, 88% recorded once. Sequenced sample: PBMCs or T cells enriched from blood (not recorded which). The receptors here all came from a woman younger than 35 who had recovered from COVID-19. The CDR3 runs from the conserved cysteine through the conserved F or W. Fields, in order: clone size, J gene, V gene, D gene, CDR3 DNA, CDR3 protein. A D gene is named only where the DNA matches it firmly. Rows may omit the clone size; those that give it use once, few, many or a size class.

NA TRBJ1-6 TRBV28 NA TGTGCCAGCAGCTTAGAGGGCGGACGGGGGGTTTCTCCGAATTCACCCCTCCACTTT CASSLEGGRGVSPNSPLHF
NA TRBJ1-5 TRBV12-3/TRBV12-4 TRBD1 TGTGCCAGCAGATCGGGACAGGGTCAGCCCCAGCATTTT CASRSGQGQPQHF
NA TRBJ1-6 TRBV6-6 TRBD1 TGTGCCAGCAGTTATAATAGAGACAGGGAAGCGCACTTT CASSYNRDREAHF
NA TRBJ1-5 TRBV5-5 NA TGTGCCAGCAGCTTGTTAGGGGATTATAGCAATCAGCCCCAGCATTTT CASSLLGDYSNQPQHF
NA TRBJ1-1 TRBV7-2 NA TGTGCCAGCAGCTTGTCATTGGGCAGGGAGAACACTGAAGCTTTCTTT CASSLSLGRENTEAFF
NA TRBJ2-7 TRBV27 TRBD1 TGTGCCAGCAGTTTGGGACAGGACTACGAGCAGTACTTC CASSLGQDYEQYF
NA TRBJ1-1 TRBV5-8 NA TGTGCCAGCAGCCCCGAGGAGGAGGGCACTGAAGCTTTCTTT CASSPEEEGTEAFF
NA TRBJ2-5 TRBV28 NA TGTGCCAGCAGTTTAGAGGGCCTGGAGACCCAGTACTTC CASSLEGLETQYF
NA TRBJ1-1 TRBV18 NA TGTGCCAGCTCGTTGGAGCTAAACACTGAAGCTTTCTTT CASSLELNTEAFF
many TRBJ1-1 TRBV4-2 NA TGTGCCAGCAGCCGAGGGGAGGGGGAGAGCACTGAAGCTTTCTTT CASSRGEGESTEAFF
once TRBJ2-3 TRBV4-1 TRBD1 TGCGCCAGCAGCCAAGAGGACAGGGACACAGATACGCAGTATTTT CASSQEDRDTDTQYF
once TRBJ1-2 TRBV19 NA TGTGCCAGTAGTATAGGGCCTGGCTACACCTTC CASSIGPGYTF
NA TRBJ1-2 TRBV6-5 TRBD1 TGTGCCAACCGGGACAGCTATGGCTACACCTTC CANRDSYGYTF
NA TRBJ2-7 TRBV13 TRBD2 TGTGCCAGCAGCTCAGGACTAGCGGGGGGGTACGAGCAGTACTTC CASSSGLAGGYEQYF
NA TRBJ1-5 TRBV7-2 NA TGTGCCAGCAGCTTAGAACGGGCAGGGGCCGGTCAGCCCCAGCATTTT CASSLERAGAGQPQHF
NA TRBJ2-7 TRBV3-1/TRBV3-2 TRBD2 TGTGCCAGCAGCCAAGACGGGACTACGCGGGTGGAGCAGTACTTC CASSQDGTTRVEQYF
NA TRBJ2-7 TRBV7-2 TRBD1 TGTGCCAGCAGCACGGGACAGGGCAACTACGAGCAGTACTTC CASSTGQGNYEQYF
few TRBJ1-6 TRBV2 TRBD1 TGTGCCAGCAGTGAAGCGCATCGGACAGGGGGCTGGGATTCACCCCTCCACTTT CASSEAHRTGGWDSPLHF
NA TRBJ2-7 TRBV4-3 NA TGCGCCAGCAGCCAACGTTGTCTCCCTCGCGGTTACGAGCAGTACTTC CASSQRCLPRGYEQYF
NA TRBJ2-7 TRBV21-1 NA TGTGCCAGCAGCCCTTCTTATGACGAGCAGTACTTC CASSPSYDEQYF
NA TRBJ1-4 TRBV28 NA TGTGCCAGCATCGCCCCAGGGGCTACAACTAATGAAAAACTGTTTTTT CASIAPGATTNEKLFF
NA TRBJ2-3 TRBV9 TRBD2 TGTGCCAGCAGCTCTAGCGGGAGGGGATCAGATACGCAGTATTTT CASSSSGRGSDTQYF